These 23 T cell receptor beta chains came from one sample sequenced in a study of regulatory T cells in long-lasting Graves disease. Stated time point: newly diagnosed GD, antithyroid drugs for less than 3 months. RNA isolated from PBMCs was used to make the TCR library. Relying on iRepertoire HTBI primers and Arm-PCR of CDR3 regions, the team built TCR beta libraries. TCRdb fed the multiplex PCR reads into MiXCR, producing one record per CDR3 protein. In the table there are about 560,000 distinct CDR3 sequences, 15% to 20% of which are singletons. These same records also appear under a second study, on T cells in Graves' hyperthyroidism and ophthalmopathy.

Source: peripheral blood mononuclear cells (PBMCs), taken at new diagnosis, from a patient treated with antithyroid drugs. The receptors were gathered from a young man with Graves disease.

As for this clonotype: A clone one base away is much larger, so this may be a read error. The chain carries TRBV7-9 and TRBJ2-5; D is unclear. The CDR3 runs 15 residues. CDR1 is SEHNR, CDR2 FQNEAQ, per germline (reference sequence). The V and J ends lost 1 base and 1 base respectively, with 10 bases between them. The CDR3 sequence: CASSLEQIPQETQYF. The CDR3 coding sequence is TGTGCCAGCAGCTTAGAACAGATCCCCCAAGAGACCCAGTACTTC.

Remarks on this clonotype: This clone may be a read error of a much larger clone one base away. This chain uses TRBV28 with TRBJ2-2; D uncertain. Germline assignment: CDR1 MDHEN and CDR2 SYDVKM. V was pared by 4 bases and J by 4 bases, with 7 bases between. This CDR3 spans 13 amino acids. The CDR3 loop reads CASSYSVTGELFF. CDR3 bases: TGTGCCAGCAGTTACTCGGTCACCGGGGAGCTGTTTTTT.

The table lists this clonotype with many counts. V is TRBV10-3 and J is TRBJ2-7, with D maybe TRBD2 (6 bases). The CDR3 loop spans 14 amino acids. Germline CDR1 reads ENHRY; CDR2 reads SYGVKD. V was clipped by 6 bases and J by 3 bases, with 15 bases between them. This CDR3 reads CAIRTGLHNYEQYF. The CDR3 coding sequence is TGTGCCATCAGAACGGGACTGCACAACTACGAGCAGTACTTC.

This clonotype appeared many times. CDR3 residues: CASDGWTGWGYTF. CDR3 nucleotides: TGTGCCTCTGACGGATGGACAGGGTGGGGCTACACCTTC. This chain joins TRBV30 and TRBJ1-2, with 8 positions matching TRBD1. V was clipped by 7 bases and J by 8 bases; unmatched bases: 12. The germline gives CDR1 GTSNPN, CDR2 SVGIG (reference sequence). The CDR3 length is 13 residues.

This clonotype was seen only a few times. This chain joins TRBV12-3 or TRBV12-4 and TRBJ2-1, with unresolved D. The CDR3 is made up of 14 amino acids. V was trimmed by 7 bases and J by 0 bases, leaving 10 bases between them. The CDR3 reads CASTGRDSYNEQFF. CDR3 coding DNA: TGTGCCAGCACCGGTAGGGACTCCTACAATGAGCAGTTCTTC.

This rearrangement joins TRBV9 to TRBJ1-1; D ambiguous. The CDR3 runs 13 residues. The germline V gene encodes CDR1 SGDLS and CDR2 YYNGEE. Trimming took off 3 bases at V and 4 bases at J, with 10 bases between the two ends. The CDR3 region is CASSAQVGTEAFF. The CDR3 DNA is TGTGCCAGCAGCGCGCAGGTTGGCACTGAAGCTTTCTTT.

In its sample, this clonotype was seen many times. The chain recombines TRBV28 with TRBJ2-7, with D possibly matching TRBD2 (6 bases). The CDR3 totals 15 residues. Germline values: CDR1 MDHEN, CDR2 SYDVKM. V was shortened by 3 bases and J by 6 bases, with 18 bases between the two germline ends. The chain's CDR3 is CASSFPVAEVCEQYF. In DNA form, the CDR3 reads TGTGCCAGCAGTTTCCCAGTAGCGGAGGTTTGCGAGCAGTACTTC.

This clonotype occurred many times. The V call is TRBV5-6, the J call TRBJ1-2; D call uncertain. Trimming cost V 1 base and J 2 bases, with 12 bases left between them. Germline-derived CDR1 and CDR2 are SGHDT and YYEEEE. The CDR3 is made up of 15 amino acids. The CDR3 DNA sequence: TGTGCCAGCAGCTTGTTCAGGATCGGAAACTATGGCTACACCTTC. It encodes CASSLFRIGNYGYTF.

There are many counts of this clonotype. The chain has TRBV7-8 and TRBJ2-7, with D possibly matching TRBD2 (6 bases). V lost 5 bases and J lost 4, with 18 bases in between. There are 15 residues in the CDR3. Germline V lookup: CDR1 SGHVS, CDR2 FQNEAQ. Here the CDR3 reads CASSRPGSPGYEQYF. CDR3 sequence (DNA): TGTGCCAGCAGCCGCCCCGGGAGCCCGGGGTACGAGCAGTACTTC.

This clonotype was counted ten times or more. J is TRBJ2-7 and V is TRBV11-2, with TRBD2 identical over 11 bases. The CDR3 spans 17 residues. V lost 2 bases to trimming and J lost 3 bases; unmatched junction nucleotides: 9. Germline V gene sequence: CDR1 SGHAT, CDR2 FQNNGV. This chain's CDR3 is CASSLLPWGLAVYEQYF. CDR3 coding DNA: TGTGCCAGCAGCTTACTACCCTGGGGACTAGCGGTCTACGAGCAGTACTTC.

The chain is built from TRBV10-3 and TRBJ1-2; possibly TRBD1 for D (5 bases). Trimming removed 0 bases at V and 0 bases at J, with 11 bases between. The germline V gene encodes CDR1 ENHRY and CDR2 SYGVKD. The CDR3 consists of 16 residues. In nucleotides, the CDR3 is TGTGCCATCAGTGAGTCCGGGACGGAGACTAACTATGGCTACACCTTC. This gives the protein CAISESGTETNYGYTF.

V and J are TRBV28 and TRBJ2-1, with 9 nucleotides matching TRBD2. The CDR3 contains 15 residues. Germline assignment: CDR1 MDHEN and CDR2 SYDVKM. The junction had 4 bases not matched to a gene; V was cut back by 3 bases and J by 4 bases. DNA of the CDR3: TGTGCCAGCAGTTTTCTAGCGGGAATTTACAATGAGCAGTTCTTC. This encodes CASSFLAGIYNEQFF.

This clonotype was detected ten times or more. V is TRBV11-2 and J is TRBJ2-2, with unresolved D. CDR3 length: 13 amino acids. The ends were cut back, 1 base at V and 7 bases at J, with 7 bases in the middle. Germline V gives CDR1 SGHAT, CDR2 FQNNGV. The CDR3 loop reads CASSLGGIGELFF. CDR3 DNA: TGTGCCAGCAGCTTAGGTGGTATCGGGGAGCTGTTTTTT.

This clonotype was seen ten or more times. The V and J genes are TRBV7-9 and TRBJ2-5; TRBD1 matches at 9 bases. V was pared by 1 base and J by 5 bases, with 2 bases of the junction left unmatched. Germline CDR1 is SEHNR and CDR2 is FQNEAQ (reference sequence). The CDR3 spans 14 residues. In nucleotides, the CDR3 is TGTGCCAGCAGCTTAGACAGGGGGCAGGAGACCCAGTACTTC. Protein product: CASSLDRGQETQYF.

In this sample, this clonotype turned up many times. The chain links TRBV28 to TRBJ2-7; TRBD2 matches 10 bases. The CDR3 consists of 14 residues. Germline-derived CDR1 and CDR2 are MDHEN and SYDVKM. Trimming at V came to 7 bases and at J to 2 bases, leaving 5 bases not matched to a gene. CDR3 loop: CASIRSGGAYEQYF. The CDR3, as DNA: TGTGCCAGCATCCGGAGCGGGGGGGCCTACGAGCAGTACTTC.

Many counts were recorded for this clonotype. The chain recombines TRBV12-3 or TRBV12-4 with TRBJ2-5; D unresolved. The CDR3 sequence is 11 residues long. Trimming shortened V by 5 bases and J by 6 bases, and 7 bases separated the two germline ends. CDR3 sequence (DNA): TGTGCCAGCAGTCTGGAGAAGACCCAGTACTTC. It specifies CASSLEKTQYF.

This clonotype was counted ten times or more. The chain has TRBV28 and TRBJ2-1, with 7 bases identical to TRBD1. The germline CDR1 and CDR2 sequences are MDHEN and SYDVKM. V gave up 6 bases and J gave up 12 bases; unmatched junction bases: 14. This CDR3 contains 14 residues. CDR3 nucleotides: TGTGCCAGCAGCCCACCGGGACAGACCGCTACGCAGTTCTTC. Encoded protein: CASSPPGQTATQFF. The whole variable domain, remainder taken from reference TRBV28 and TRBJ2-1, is DVKVTQSSRYLVKRTGEKVFLECVQDMDHENMFWYRQDPGLGLRLIYFSYDVKMKEKGDIPEGYSVSREKKERFSLILESASTNQTSMYLCASSPPGQTATQFFGPGTRLTVL.

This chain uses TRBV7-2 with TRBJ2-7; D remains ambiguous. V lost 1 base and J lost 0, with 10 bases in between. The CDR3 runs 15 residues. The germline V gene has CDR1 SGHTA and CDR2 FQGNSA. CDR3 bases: TGTGCCAGCAGCTTAGACGGCGGAGTCTCCTACGAGCAGTACTTC. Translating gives CASSLDGGVSYEQYF.

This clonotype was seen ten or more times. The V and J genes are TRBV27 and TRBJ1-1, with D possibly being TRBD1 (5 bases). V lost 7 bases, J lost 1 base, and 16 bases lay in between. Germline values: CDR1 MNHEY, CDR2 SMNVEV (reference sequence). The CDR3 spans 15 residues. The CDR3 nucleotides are TGTGCCAGCACCCAGGATGGGGCTCAGAACACTGAAGCTTTCTTT. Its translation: CASTQDGAQNTEAFF.

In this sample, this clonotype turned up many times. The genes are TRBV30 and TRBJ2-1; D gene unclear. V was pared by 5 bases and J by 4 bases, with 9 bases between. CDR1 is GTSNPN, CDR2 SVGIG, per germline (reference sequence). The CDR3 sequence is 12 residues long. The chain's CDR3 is CAWRRVYNEQFF. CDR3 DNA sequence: TGTGCCTGGCGTCGGGTGTACAATGAGCAGTTCTTC.

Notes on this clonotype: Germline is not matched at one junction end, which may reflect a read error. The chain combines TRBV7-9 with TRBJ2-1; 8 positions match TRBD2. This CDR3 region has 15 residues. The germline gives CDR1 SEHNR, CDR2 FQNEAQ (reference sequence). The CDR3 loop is CVSSLGTSLGNEQFF. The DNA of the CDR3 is TGTGTCAGCAGCTTAGGGACTAGTCTAGGCAATGAGCAGTTCTTC.

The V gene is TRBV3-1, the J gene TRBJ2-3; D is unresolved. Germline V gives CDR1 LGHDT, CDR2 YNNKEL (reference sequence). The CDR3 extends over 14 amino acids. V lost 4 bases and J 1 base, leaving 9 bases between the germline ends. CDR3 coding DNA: TGTGCCAGCAGCCTCAATGCAGGCACAGATACGCAGTATTTT. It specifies CASSLNAGTDTQYF.

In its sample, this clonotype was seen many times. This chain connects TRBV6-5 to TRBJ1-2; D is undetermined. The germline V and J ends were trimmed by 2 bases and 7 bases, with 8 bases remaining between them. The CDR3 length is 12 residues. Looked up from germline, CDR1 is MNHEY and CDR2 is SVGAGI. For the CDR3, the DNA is TGTGCCAGCAGTTACCGGACGGGTGGCTACACCTTC. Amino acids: CASSYRTGGYTF.